The 31 T cell receptor beta chains given below trace back to one sample, sequenced in a study of T cell responses to AZD1222 COVID-19 vaccine. The method was immunoSEQ multiplex PCR; TCRdb's version includes in-frame clones alone and lacks a portion of them. This table holds roughly 180,000 clones, 80% to 90% found once. This material consisted of peripheral blood, taken on day 0 of AZD1222 vaccination. The source of these receptors is an adult in good health.

The V and J genes are TRBV7-8 and TRBJ2-5, with D unclear. The CDR3 sequence is 14 residues long. Germline values: CDR1 SGHVS, CDR2 FQNEAQ. The V and J ends lost 7 bases and 5 bases respectively, with 17 bases between them. CDR3 sequence reads: CASTPADPRETQYF. The CDR3 DNA reads TGTGCCAGCACTCCGGCAGACCCCCGGGAGACCCAGTACTTC.

The chain links TRBV4-1 to TRBJ1-6, with a possible D match to TRBD1 (5 bases). The germline V gene has CDR1 MGHRA and CDR2 YSYEKL. The V gene lost 3 bases and the J gene lost 10 bases, with 16 bases spanning the gap. The CDR3 has 15 amino acids. The CDR3 region is CASSQGRGVGSPLHF. The CDR3, as DNA: TGCGCCAGCAGCCAGGGGCGAGGGGTAGGATCACCCCTCCACTTT.

V usage is TRBV2 and J usage is TRBJ1-5; TRBD1 agrees at 9 bases. There are 15 residues in the CDR3. V was clipped by 3 bases and J by 11 bases; unmatched bases: 11. Germline V gene sequence: CDR1 SNHLY, CDR2 FYNNEI. This CDR3 is CASSDLGQGSDAQHF. CDR3 sequence (DNA): TGTGCCAGCAGTGATTTGGGACAGGGTTCGGATGCCCAGCATTTT.

The genes are TRBV28 and TRBJ2-2; D gene uncertain. CDR3 length: 13 amino acids. The germline gives CDR1 MDHEN, CDR2 SYDVKM. V lost 3 bases and J lost 4, with 6 bases in between. CDR3 in DNA: TGTGCCAGCAGTTTCCCATCCACCGGGGAGCTGTTTTTT. Its translation is CASSFPSTGELFF.

This sequence joins TRBV13 and TRBJ2-3; TRBD1 aligns across 7 bases. This CDR3 has 17 residues. CDR1 is PRHDT and CDR2 is FYEKMQ in the germline V gene (reference sequence). The J segment lost 3 bases and the V segment lost 5 bases, leaving 14 bases of the junction unmatched. The CDR3 spells CASSTRQGSVRTDTQYF. CDR3 bases: TGTGCCAGCAGCACTCGACAGGGATCAGTCAGAACAGATACGCAGTATTTT.

There are a few counts of this clone. The rearrangement joins TRBV9 to TRBJ2-2; D is undetermined. This CDR3 has 15 residues. The germline gives CDR1 SGDLS, CDR2 YYNGEE. Trimming removed 0 bases from V and 3 bases from J, with 9 bases in between. CDR3 nucleotides: TGTGCCAGCAGCGTAGTGGCAGGATACACCGGGGAGCTGTTTTTT. Its protein is CASSVVAGYTGELFF.

V is TRBV5-6 and J is TRBJ1-1; D remains ambiguous. Germline values: CDR1 SGHDT, CDR2 YYEEEE. V lost 4 bases and J lost 6, with 16 bases in between. The CDR3 consists of 14 residues. CDR3: CASSPVTSESEAFF. Here the CDR3 DNA reads TGTGCCAGCAGCCCGGTGACGAGTGAATCTGAAGCTTTCTTT.

The gene calls are TRBV4-1 and TRBJ2-3, with 7 nucleotides matching TRBD1. V lost 3 bases and J lost 3; bases outside the gene matches: 6. The CDR3 runs to 15 residues. Germline lookup yields CDR1 MGHRA and CDR2 YSYEKL. In DNA, the CDR3 is TGCGCCAGCAGCCATAGACAGGGTGGTACAGATACGCAGTATTTT. Translation gives CASSHRQGGTDTQYF.

CDR3 in amino acids: CASSLEARHQYF. CDR3 sequence (DNA): TGTGCCAGCAGCTTAGAGGCCAGGCATCAGTACTTC. The genes are TRBV7-9 and TRBJ2-7; D gene ambiguous. V was pared by 1 base and J by 10 bases, with 11 bases between. Germline assignment: CDR1 SEHNR and CDR2 FQNEAQ (reference sequence). This CDR3 is 12 amino acids long.

The count of this clone is one. The chain combines TRBV9 with TRBJ2-5; either TRBD1 or TRBD2 may fit D (5 bases each). The germline gives CDR1 SGDLS, CDR2 YYNGEE. The CDR3 length is 14 residues. Trimming left V 3 bases short and J 5 bases short, with 14 bases between. The CDR3 here is CASSAGTIRETQYF. The DNA for the CDR3 is TGTGCCAGCAGCGCCGGGACCATTAGGGAGACCCAGTACTTC.

The V and J genes are TRBV5-4 and TRBJ2-3; 10 bases agree with TRBD2. CDR1 and CDR2 (germline): SGHNT, YYREEE (reference sequence). The CDR3 sequence is 17 residues long. Trimming took 1 base from V and 0 from J; bases not matched to a gene: 5. The CDR3 DNA follows: TGTGCCAGCAGCTTGACGGGACTAGCGCTTAGCACAGATACGCAGTATTTT. Translation gives CASSLTGLALSTDTQYF. The full variable domain, with the rest looked up from reference TRBV5-4 and TRBJ2-3, is ETGVTQSPTHLIKTRGQQVTLRCSSQSGHNTVSWYQQALGQGPQFIFQYYREEENGRGNFPPRFSGLQFPNYSSELNVNALELDDSALYLCASSLTGLALSTDTQYFGPGTRLTVL.

There are many counts of this clone. The J gene is TRBJ1-1, the V gene TRBV6-4; the D gene is possibly TRBD1 (6 bases). CDR1 is MRHNA and CDR2 is SNTAGT in the germline V gene. V was shortened by 3 bases and J by 1 base, with 6 bases between the two germline ends. The CDR3 contains 13 residues. For the CDR3, the DNA is TGTGCCAGCAGTGAGGGGGCGAACACTGAAGCTTTCTTT. Translated: CASSEGANTEAFF.

DNA of the CDR3: TGTGCAAGTCGCTTATATAACGTTGTCGGGGTCTACGAGCAGTACTTC. Translated: CASRLYNVVGVYEQYF. The rearrangement uses TRBV12-2 and TRBJ2-7; the table names TRBD2, a call not compared with the DNA. TRBV12-2 is a pseudogene segment. This CDR3 region has 16 residues.

Of note for this clone: Other nucleotide sequences from this sample produce the same CDR3. The V call is TRBV24-1, the J call TRBJ1-2, with D uncertain. Per germline, CDR1 KGHDR and CDR2 SFDVKD. Trimming removed 3 bases at V and 8 bases at J, with 9 bases between. The CDR3 has 12 amino acids. As DNA, the CDR3 is TGTGCCACCAGTGATGGGCCCGACGGCTACACCTTC. Its translation: CATSDGPDGYTF.

CDR3 protein: CASSLRRVGTDTQYF. The CDR3 nucleotides are TGTGCCAGCAGCCTCCGACGGGTGGGCACAGATACGCAGTATTTT. The gene calls are TRBV11-2 and TRBJ2-3; D unclear. V shed 5 bases and J shed 1 base, with 13 bases lying between them. CDR1 is SGHAT and CDR2 is FQNNGV in the germline V gene. This CDR3 contains 15 residues.

V usage is TRBV9 and J usage is TRBJ1-1, with 9 bases lining up with TRBD1. The germline V gene encodes CDR1 SGDLS and CDR2 YYNGEE. V lost 2 bases, J lost 4 bases, and 3 bases stayed unmatched. The CDR3 consists of 14 residues. The CDR3 sequence is CASSVGDRVTEAFF. CDR3 nucleotide sequence: TGTGCCAGCAGCGTGGGGGACAGGGTCACTGAAGCTTTCTTT. The full variable domain, with the rest looked up from reference TRBV9 and TRBJ1-1, is DSGVTQTPKHLITATGQRVTLRCSPRSGDLSVYWYQQSLDQGLQFLIQYYNGEERAKGNILERFSAQQFPDLHSELNLSSLELGDSALYFCASSVGDRVTEAFFGQGTRLTVV.

The J gene is TRBJ2-7, the V gene TRBV28, with unresolved D. The V gene lost 3 bases and the J gene lost 1 base, with 10 bases spanning the gap. CDR3 length equals 14 residues. The germline V gene has CDR1 MDHEN and CDR2 SYDVKM. CDR3 sequence reads: CASSLSPASYEQYF. In DNA form, the CDR3 reads TGTGCCAGCAGTTTGTCCCCGGCTTCCTACGAGCAGTACTTC.

V is TRBV2 and J is TRBJ1-1; 11 bases are a match to TRBD1. The CDR3 has 18 amino acids. The junction had 14 bases not matched to a gene; V was cut back by 3 bases and J by 5 bases. Germline V gene data show CDR1 as SNHLY and CDR2 as FYNNEI. The DNA for the CDR3 is TGTGCCAGCAGTGATAGTAGGGGACAGGGGGAATTTGATACTGAAGCTTTCTTT. This translates into CASSDSRGQGEFDTEAFF.

The gene calls are TRBV15 and TRBJ1-2; 10 bases line up with TRBD1. Germline V lookup: CDR1 LNHNV, CDR2 YYDKDF (reference sequence). The CDR3 consists of 15 residues. V lost 4 bases to trimming and J lost 8 bases; unmatched junction nucleotides: 10. The CDR3 DNA reads TGTGCCACCAGCAACGGGACAGGGGTTTTCTTGGGCTACACCTTC. Its protein is CATSNGTGVFLGYTF.

This clone appeared once. The gene calls are TRBV12-5 and TRBJ1-1; 7 bases match TRBD1. Germline V CDR1 and CDR2: LGHNT, FRNRAP. CDR3 length: 13 amino acids. The V gene end was trimmed by 5 bases and the J gene end by 10 bases; junction bases not matched to a gene: 10. For the CDR3, the DNA is TGTGCTAGTGGTCCTTCCCCGGGACAGAGAGCTTTCTTT. This translates into CASGPSPGQRAFF. Filled out from reference TRBV12-5 and TRBJ1-1, the complete variable domain reads DARVTQTPRHKVTEMGQEVTMRCQPILGHNTVFWYRQTMMQGLELLAYFRNRAPLDDSGMPKDRFSAEMPDATLATLKIQPSEPRDSAVYFCASGPSPGQRAFFGQGTRLTVV.

V gene TRBV28 combines with J gene TRBJ1-5; 8 bases map to TRBD1. The CDR3 loop spans 16 amino acids. The V segment lost 5 bases and the J segment 1 base; nucleotides outside the gene matches: 7. In germline, CDR1 is MDHEN, CDR2 SYDVKM. CDR3 sequence: CASSQRTGLSNQPQHF. In nucleotides, the CDR3 is TGTGCCAGCAGTCAAAGGACAGGGCTAAGCAATCAGCCCCAGCATTTT.

The gene calls are TRBV25-1 and TRBJ1-6, with D tentatively TRBD1 (5 bases). Trimming pared 6 bases from V and 4 bases from J, leaving 13 bases between. The length of the CDR3 is 15 residues. The germline gives CDR1 MGHDK, CDR2 SYGVNS. The chain's CDR3 is CASSKREGYNSPLHF. The CDR3 DNA reads TGTGCCAGCAGCAAACGGGAGGGGTATAATTCACCCCTCCACTTT.

This clone was picked up one time. This chain uses TRBV7-9 with TRBJ1-2, with TRBD1 matching 7 bases. Unmatched junction bases numbered 2, after V lost 1 base and J lost 6 bases. Germline V gives CDR1 SEHNR, CDR2 FQNEAQ (reference sequence). This CDR3 is 13 amino acids long. The CDR3 DNA reads as TGTGCCAGCAGCTTAGTCACAGGGGATGGCTACACCTTC. Translated, it gives CASSLVTGDGYTF.

The rearrangement uses TRBV27 and TRBJ1-1; D gene unclear. Trimming cost V 2 bases and J 3 bases, with 7 bases left between them. The CDR3 has 13 amino acids. The germline V gene encodes CDR1 MNHEY and CDR2 SMNVEV (reference sequence). The chain's CDR3 is CASSLEPDTEAFF. CDR3 bases: TGTGCCAGCAGTTTAGAACCCGACACTGAAGCTTTCTTT.

The chain combines TRBV11-3 with TRBJ2-7, with TRBD2 as a possible D gene (6 bases). The V gene lost 3 bases and the J gene lost 5 bases, with 11 bases spanning the gap. This CDR3 spans 13 amino acids. Germline V gives CDR1 SGHNT, CDR2 YENEEA. The CDR3 here is CASSFTGGDEQYF. Here the CDR3 DNA reads TGTGCCAGCAGCTTTACCGGCGGGGACGAGCAGTACTTC.

V is TRBV9 and J is TRBJ2-7; 10 positions match TRBD1. V shed 5 bases, J shed 3 bases, and the junction held 2 bases outside the gene matches. Looked up from germline, CDR1 is SGDLS and CDR2 is YYNGEE. There are 13 residues in the CDR3. CDR3 protein: CASSGQGGYEQYF. DNA for the CDR3: TGTGCCAGCAGTGGACAGGGGGGCTACGAGCAGTACTTC. Full variable domain (rest looked up from reference TRBV9 and TRBJ2-7): DSGVTQTPKHLITATGQRVTLRCSPRSGDLSVYWYQQSLDQGLQFLIQYYNGEERAKGNILERFSAQQFPDLHSELNLSSLELGDSALYFCASSGQGGYEQYFGPGTRLTVT.

This clone is a singleton in its sample. V gene TRBV6-1 combines with J gene TRBJ1-2, with 8 nucleotides matching TRBD1. Germline lookup yields CDR1 MNHNS and CDR2 SASEGT. The ends lost 1 base at V and 4 bases at J; junction bases unmatched: 5. The CDR3 extends over 15 amino acids. CDR3 coding DNA: TGTGCCAGCAGTGAAGACCGAGGGACAGGCTATGGCTACACCTTC. Its protein product is CASSEDRGTGYGYTF.

The chain is built from TRBV4-2 and TRBJ1-5; 10 bases match TRBD1. CDR1 is LGHNA, CDR2 YNFKEQ, per germline. The CDR3 runs 16 residues. The V and J ends lost 1 base and 5 bases, in that order; junction bases with no gene match: 5. The CDR3, as DNA: TGTGCCAGCAGCCAAGGAGGACAGGGGGTTGATCAGCCCCAGCATTTT. Encoded protein: CASSQGGQGVDQPQHF.

The J gene is TRBJ2-4, the V gene TRBV6-2 or TRBV6-3; D is uncertain. CDR1 and CDR2 from the germline V gene are MNHEY and SVGEGT. This CDR3 is built from 16 residues. V lost 5 bases and J lost 0, with 14 bases in between. The CDR3 region is CASSGQALLAKNIQYF. CDR3 sequence (DNA): TGTGCCAGCAGTGGGCAGGCGTTACTAGCCAAAAACATTCAGTACTTC.

This chain connects TRBV12-3 or TRBV12-4 to TRBJ1-2; no reliable D call. The CDR3 runs to 11 residues. Deletions cut 4 bases from V and 4 bases from J, with 4 bases between. The CDR3 loop reads CASSSTYGYTF. The DNA of the CDR3 is TGTGCCAGCAGTTCGACCTATGGCTACACCTTC.

The CDR3 sequence: CASSQDGGLIREQYF. CDR3 nucleotide sequence: TGTGCCAGCAGCCAAGATGGAGGACTCATTCGCGAGCAGTACTTC. The rearrangement links TRBV3-1 (or the pseudogene TRBV3-2) to TRBJ2-7, with a tentative D call TRBD2 (5 bases). Trimming pared 0 bases from V and 6 bases from J, leaving 15 bases between. Germline CDR1 LGHDT, CDR2 YNNKEL (reference sequence). The CDR3 runs to 15 residues.